This is a list of T cell receptor beta chains from one sample in a study of blood T cell repertoires in COVID-19. The data were produced by immunoSEQ multiplex PCR, yet TCRdb's version contains in-frame clones alone and is incomplete. The sample holds about 270,000 clones, more than 70% seen once. Sequencing was done on a sample of peripheral blood. The origin of the receptors is a woman in her fifties or sixties with acute or convalescent COVID-19. Each CDR3 is given with its conserved first and last residue. The D gene is left open where the match is weak. Rows may omit the clone size; those that give it use once, few, many or a size class.

D gene	V gene	J gene	clone size	CDR3 protein	CDR3 DNA
TRBD2	TRBV2	TRBJ2-7	once	CATLLTAGAYEQYF	TGTGCCACCCTGCTGACTGCGGGAGCCTACGAGCAGTACTTC
TRBD1	TRBV5-6	TRBJ1-4	NA	CASSNKGQGEEKLFF	TGTGCCAGCAGCAACAAAGGACAGGGCGAGGAAAAACTGTTTTTT
TRBD2	TRBV15	TRBJ2-1	NA	CATSRARAGAFNEQFF	TGTGCCACCAGCAGAGCCCGAGCGGGAGCTTTCAATGAGCAGTTCTTC
TRBD1	TRBV7-9	TRBJ1-1	NA	CASSLGQGAPTLNTEAFF	TGTGCCAGCAGCTTAGGGCAGGGGGCGCCTACCTTGAACACTGAAGCTTTCTTT
TRBD2	TRBV4-1	TRBJ2-1	NA	CASSQPVGTSGRNEQFF	TGCGCCAGCAGCCAACCCGTGGGGACTAGCGGACGCAATGAGCAGTTCTTC
NA	TRBV28	TRBJ2-7	NA	CASSLLTYEQYF	TGTGCCAGCAGTTTATTAACCTACGAGCAGTACTTC
TRBD1	TRBV28	TRBJ1-1	NA	CASSLYQTGPVEAFF	TGTGCCAGCAGTTTATATCAGACAGGGCCAGTTGAAGCTTTCTTT
TRBD2	TRBV7-6	TRBJ2-7	NA	CASSPAGGAGNEQYF	TGTGCCAGCAGCCCCGCCGGGGGGGCTGGGAACGAGCAGTACTTC
TRBD1	TRBV6-2/TRBV6-3	TRBJ1-1	NA	CASSLQGAYTEAFF	TGTGCCAGCAGCCTACAGGGGGCTTACACTGAAGCTTTCTTT
NA	TRBV24-1	TRBJ1-1	once	CATSDSLTGDTEAFF	TGTGCCACCAGTGATTCCCTAACAGGAGACACTGAAGCTTTCTTT
NA	TRBV5-5	TRBJ1-5	NA	CASSLAVLGANNQPQHF	TGTGCCAGCAGCTTGGCGGTGTTGGGGGCTAACAATCAGCCCCAGCATTTT
NA	TRBV2	TRBJ1-5	NA	CASTPVNSNQPQHF	TGTGCCAGCACCCCCGTAAATAGCAATCAGCCCCAGCATTTT
NA	TRBV11-2	TRBJ1-2	NA	CASSHLGAVLSYTF	TGTGCCAGCAGCCACCTTGGGGCCGTTTTAAGCTACACCTTC
NA	TRBV4-2	TRBJ1-3	NA	CASSQDESTGNTIYF	TGTGCCAGCAGCCAAGACGAGTCTACTGGAAACACCATATATTTT
TRBD1	TRBV6-5	TRBJ1-1	NA	CAARDRGNTEAFF	TGTGCCGCTCGGGACAGGGGGAACACTGAAGCTTTCTTT
NA	TRBV30	TRBJ2-7	NA	CAWSAKTGPYEQYF	TGTGCCTGGAGTGCCAAAACAGGGCCCTACGAGCAGTACTTC
TRBD1	TRBV5-8	TRBJ1-1	once	CASSSDRGTGAFF	TGTGCCAGCAGCTCGGACAGGGGGACAGGAGCTTTCTTT
NA	TRBV9	TRBJ1-2	few	CASSGFRDSGYGYTF	TGTGCCAGCAGCGGATTCAGGGATTCCGGCTATGGCTACACCTTC
NA	TRBV2	TRBJ2-3	NA	CASRGGLLSF	TGTGCCAGCAGGGGAGGTCTATTGTCTTTT
TRBD1	TRBV4-2	TRBJ1-6	NA	CASSYDRDRDNSPLHF	TGTGCCAGCAGCTACGACCGGGACAGGGACAATTCACCCCTCCACTTT
NA	TRBV2	TRBJ2-3	NA	CASSPWGDGTDTQYF	TGTGCCAGCAGTCCATGGGGGGATGGTACAGATACGCAGTATTTT
NA	TRBV19	TRBJ2-2	NA	CASSIQGTGELFF	TGTGCCAGTAGTATACAGGGTACCGGGGAGCTGTTTTTT
NA	TRBV7-9	TRBJ1-2	NA	CASSSKEVRSGYTF	TGCGCCAGCAGCTCAAAGGAGGTCCGTAGTGGCTACACCTTC
NA	TRBV3-1/TRBV3-2	TRBJ2-7	NA	CASSQDGQGISYEQYF	TGTGCCAGCAGCCAAGATGGGCAGGGGATATCCTACGAGCAGTACTTC
NA	TRBV3-1/TRBV3-2	TRBJ1-2	NA	CASSQPPEEQEDYTF	TGTGCCAGCAGCCAACCTCCCGAGGAGCAGGAGGACTACACCTTC
NA	TRBV24-1	TRBJ1-1	NA	CATRRGTEAFF	TGTGCCACGCGTCGGGGAACTGAAGCTTTCTTT
NA	TRBV28	TRBJ1-2	NA	CASRSPTGNYGYTF	TGTGCCAGCAGATCCCCTACAGGGAACTATGGCTACACCTTC
TRBD2	TRBV25-1	TRBJ2-3	NA	CASTPPGGTDTQYF	TGTGCCAGCACCCCCCCGGGGGGGACAGATACGCAGTATTTT
NA	TRBV28	TRBJ2-7	NA	CASSFHPRGSYEQYF	TGTGCCAGCAGTTTCCACCCCCGCGGGTCCTACGAGCAGTACTTC
TRBD1	TRBV29-1	TRBJ1-1	NA	CSVEGDRGYSWDTEAFF	TGCAGCGTTGAAGGGGACAGGGGGTACTCTTGGGACACTGAAGCTTTCTTT
NA	TRBV11-2	TRBJ2-7	NA	CASSSGLSYEQYF	TGTGCCAGCAGCTCTGGACTCTCCTACGAGCAGTACTTC
NA	TRBV4-2	TRBJ2-7	NA	CASSQESFVRRAYEQYF	TGTGCCAGCAGCCAAGAATCCTTTGTACGCAGGGCTTACGAGCAGTACTTC
TRBD1	TRBV14	TRBJ2-7	few	CASSFRDSNSYEQYF	TGTGCCAGCAGCTTCCGGGACAGCAACTCCTACGAGCAGTACTTC
TRBD1	TRBV18	TRBJ2-1	NA	CASSPELGQGIGDEQFF	TGTGCCAGCTCACCAGAGCTAGGACAGGGAATCGGGGATGAGCAGTTCTTC
NA	TRBV28	TRBJ1-2	once	CASRHWTAGYGYTF	TGTGCCAGCAGGCACTGGACAGCCGGCTATGGCTACACCTTC
TRBD2	TRBV6-4	TRBJ2-1	NA	CASSDSLQGPGGEQFF	TGTGCCAGCAGTGACTCGTTGCAGGGCCCGGGAGGTGAGCAGTTCTTC
TRBD2	TRBV19	TRBJ2-1	few	CASSIVGTNNEQFF	TGTGCCAGTAGTATAGTGGGGACTAACAATGAGCAGTTCTTC
NA	TRBV3-1/TRBV3-2	TRBJ1-2	NA	CASSQDSNWRPPHGYTF	TGTGCCAGCAGCCAAGATTCCAATTGGAGGCCTCCGCATGGCTACACCTTC
NA	TRBV9	TRBJ1-2	NA	CASSVDLGLRPYGYTF	TGTGCCAGCAGCGTAGATCTGGGACTCCGACCCTATGGCTACACCTTC
TRBD1	TRBV28	TRBJ2-5	NA	CASRRTGTGGLWWQETQYF	TGTGCCAGCAGGCGAACCGGGACAGGGGGCCTCTGGTGGCAAGAGACCCAGTACTTC
NA	TRBV7-6	TRBJ2-7	NA	CASSLLPDLTYEQYF	TGTGCCAGCAGCCTTCTACCGGACTTAACCTACGAGCAGTACTTC
TRBD1	TRBV3-1/TRBV3-2	TRBJ2-7	NA	CASSGTGRAYEQYF	TGTGCCAGCAGCGGGACAGGGAGGGCCTACGAGCAGTACTTC
TRBD1	TRBV6-5	TRBJ1-4	NA	CASSSLTGFEEKLFF	TGTGCCAGCAGTTCCCTGACAGGGTTTGAGGAAAAACTGTTTTTT
TRBD1	TRBV6-2/TRBV6-3	TRBJ1-5	NA	CASSYTGVDRPQHF	TGTGCCAGCAGTTACACAGGGGTCGATCGGCCCCAGCATTTT
TRBD1	TRBV28	TRBJ2-7	NA	CASSQRQGGYEQYF	TGTGCCAGCAGTCAACGACAGGGTGGGTACGAGCAGTACTTC
TRBD1	TRBV7-3	TRBJ2-7	few	CASSWTGDMEQYF	TGTGCCAGCAGCTGGACAGGGGATATGGAGCAGTACTTC
TRBD1	TRBV5-1	TRBJ1-2	NA	CASSLWRDRGQGYTF	TGCGCCAGCAGCTTGTGGAGGGATAGGGGGCAAGGCTACACCTTC
NA	TRBV6-5	TRBJ2-7	NA	CASTHSHEQYF	TGTGCCAGCACTCATAGCCACGAGCAGTACTTC
NA	TRBV3-1/TRBV3-2	TRBJ2-1	NA	CASSPSGGHGFFF	TGTGCCAGCAGCCCCTCCGGAGGTCACGGGTTTTTCTTC
NA	TRBV27	TRBJ2-7	NA	CASSLSPDLAGPGDEQYF	TGTGCCAGCAGTTTATCCCCAGACCTGGCAGGCCCTGGCGACGAGCAGTACTTC
TRBD1	TRBV2	TRBJ1-6	NA	CASSRGQGASGSPLHF	TGTGCCAGCAGTAGAGGACAGGGAGCTTCGGGTTCACCCCTCCACTTT
TRBD1	TRBV6-5	TRBJ1-4	NA	CASRPSGTGTEKLFF	TGTGCCAGCAGGCCGTCCGGGACAGGGACTGAAAAACTGTTTTTT
NA	TRBV7-2	TRBJ2-1	NA	CASSSTRGSYNEQFF	TGTGCCAGCAGCTCGACTAGGGGATCCTACAATGAGCAGTTCTTC
TRBD2	TRBV5-5	TRBJ2-3	once	CASSSLAGGGTDTQYF	TGTGCCAGCAGTTCCCTAGCGGGAGGGGGCACAGATACGCAGTATTTT